The 8 T cell receptor beta chains given below trace back to one sample, sequenced in a study of cytomegalovirus exposure and HLA in healthy donors. A multiplex PCR was run with 60 Vbeta primers and 13 Jbeta primers. This table comes from immunoSEQ multiplex PCR, and its TCRdb copy is limited to in-frame clones, with some not included. The sample yields under 200,000 clones, about 85% seen once. Sample: PBMCs. These receptors were obtained from a male donor in good health and CMV-seropositive.

The chain links TRBV6-5 to TRBJ1-2; D is ambiguous. This CDR3 is 13 amino acids long. The germline V gene has CDR1 MNHEY and CDR2 SVGAGI. The V end lost 11 bases, the J end lost 3 bases, and 16 bases lay between the germline ends. CDR3 bases: TGTGCCGGCCGGGGTATAAAGGACTATGGCTACACCTTC. Protein: CAGRGIKDYGYTF.

This clone was counted once. The rearrangement uses TRBV7-8 and TRBJ1-6; no reliable D call. V lost 4 bases and J 10 bases, leaving 17 bases between the germline ends. CDR1 is SGHVS, CDR2 FQNEAQ, per germline. The CDR3 contains 15 residues. In DNA, the CDR3 is TGTGCCAGCAGCTACCGGGATCCCTCTAACTCACCCCTCCACTTT. Protein: CASSYRDPSNSPLHF. Complete variable domain (other parts from reference TRBV7-8 and TRBJ1-6): GAGVSQSPRYKVAKRGQDVALRCDPISGHVSLFWYQQALGQGPEFLTYFQNEAQLDKSGLPSDRFFAERPEGSVSTLKIQRTQQEDSAVYLCASSYRDPSNSPLHFGNGTRLTVT.

This chain links TRBV27 with TRBJ2-1; TRBD2 agrees at 9 bases. The CDR3 sequence is 14 residues long. Losses at the gene ends were 9 bases for V and 5 bases for J; bases not matched to a gene: 8. Germline loops: CDR1 MNHEY, CDR2 SMNVEV (reference sequence). This CDR3 reads CASSGRGFHNEQFF. The CDR3 coding sequence is TGTGCCAGTAGCGGGAGAGGTTTCCACAATGAGCAGTTCTTC.

This chain links TRBV13 with TRBJ2-5; D uncertain. V gave up 4 bases and J gave up 5 bases, with 11 bases separating them. This CDR3 has 13 residues. Germline values: CDR1 PRHDT, CDR2 FYEKMQ (reference sequence). The CDR3 region is CASSSLSVETQYF. The CDR3 nucleotides read TGTGCCAGCAGCTCTCTTAGTGTGGAGACCCAGTACTTC.

The gene calls are TRBV28 and TRBJ2-2; TRBD1 matches 8 bases. Germline CDR1 is MDHEN and CDR2 is SYDVKM. After removal of 2 bases from V and 2 bases from J, the junction contained 4 bases not matched to a gene. The CDR3 contains 16 residues. The CDR3 DNA sequence: TGTGCCAGCAGTTTACCGGGACAGGCCAACACCGGGGAGCTGTTTTTT. Translated: CASSLPGQANTGELFF.

The gene calls are TRBV13 and TRBJ1-1; maybe TRBD1 (6 bases). The CDR3 is made up of 14 amino acids. V was shortened by 5 bases and J by 3 bases, with 13 bases between the two germline ends. Germline lookup yields CDR1 PRHDT and CDR2 FYEKMQ (reference sequence). The CDR3 DNA follows: TGTGCCAGCAGCGAGGGGGTTTCGGACACTGAAGCTTTCTTT. This translates into CASSEGVSDTEAFF.

In its sample, this clone was seen a few times. The V and J genes are TRBV14 and TRBJ2-2; no clear D gene. The CDR3 is 12 residues long. Trimming took 4 bases from V and 6 from J, leaving 6 bases between them. The V gene's germline CDR1 is SGHDN and CDR2 FVKESK. The CDR3 sequence: CASSLPPGELFF. CDR3 DNA: TGTGCCAGCAGCCTCCCTCCCGGGGAGCTGTTTTTT.

V is TRBV5-4 and J is TRBJ2-3, with 7 bases fitting TRBD1. The V gene end was trimmed by 3 bases and the J gene end by 6 bases; junction bases not matched to a gene: 10. The CDR3 totals 15 residues. CDR1 SGHNT and CDR2 YYREEE come from the germline V gene (reference sequence). In DNA, the CDR3 is TGTGCCAGCAGCTCCAACAGGGGACCCCACGATACGCAGTATTTT. Translated, it gives CASSSNRGPHDTQYF.